This is a list of T cell receptor beta chains from one sample in a study of shared clonotypes between healthy human individuals. Some clones are missing from TCRdb's copy, which holds only in-frame ones; the method was immunoSEQ multiplex PCR. Among more than 900,000 clones listed, about four fifths were seen once. The sample consisted of memory CD4+ T cells from PBMCs. Receptor source: a man younger than 35 in good health. Some clones in this sample may be carry-over from other donors' samples. CDR3s include the opening cysteine and the closing phenylalanine or tryptophan. Fields, in order: J gene, clone size, V gene, D gene, CDR3 protein, CDR3 DNA. D genes are given only for firm matches. The size of a clone is reported for some rows only, either as once, few or many, or as a class for expanded clones.

j_call: TRBJ2-1; clone_size: .; v_call: TRBV18; d_call: .; cdr3_aa: CASSPTGLEGGEQFF; cdr3_nt: TGTGCCAGCTCACCGACGGGACTTGAAGGGGGTGAGCAGTTCTTC
j_call: TRBJ2-2; clone_size: .; v_call: TRBV5-4; d_call: .; cdr3_aa: CASSLSGGELFF; cdr3_nt: TGTGCCAGCAGCTTGTCGGGCGGGGAGCTGTTTTTT
j_call: TRBJ2-6; clone_size: .; v_call: TRBV29-1; d_call: .; cdr3_aa: CSALTSGANVLTF; cdr3_nt: TGCAGCGCCCTAACCTCTGGGGCCAACGTCCTGACTTTC
j_call: TRBJ2-7; clone_size: .; v_call: TRBV7-9; d_call: .; cdr3_aa: CASSPMGLRSYEQYF; cdr3_nt: TGTGCCAGCAGCCCAATGGGGCTACGGTCCTACGAGCAGTACTTC
j_call: TRBJ2-7; clone_size: .; v_call: TRBV2; d_call: TRBD1; cdr3_aa: CASSRGTGPYEQYF; cdr3_nt: TGTGCCAGCAGCAGGGGGACAGGGCCCTACGAGCAGTACTTC
j_call: TRBJ2-1; clone_size: .; v_call: TRBV19; d_call: .; cdr3_aa: CASSKSLNEQFF; cdr3_nt: TGTGCCAGTAGTAAGTCCCTAAATGAGCAGTTCTTC
j_call: TRBJ1-2; clone_size: .; v_call: TRBV7-8; d_call: .; cdr3_aa: CASSLADSNYGYTF; cdr3_nt: TGTGCCAGCAGCTTAGCGGACAGCAACTATGGCTACACCTTC
j_call: TRBJ2-3; clone_size: .; v_call: TRBV5-1; d_call: TRBD2; cdr3_aa: CASSPLAGSTDTQYF; cdr3_nt: TGCGCCAGCAGCCCTTTAGCGGGCAGCACAGATACGCAGTATTTT
j_call: TRBJ1-2; clone_size: .; v_call: TRBV5-1; d_call: .; cdr3_aa: CASSTGGLYGYTF; cdr3_nt: TGCGCCAGCAGTACCGGGGGCCTCTATGGCTACACCTTC
j_call: TRBJ2-7; clone_size: few; v_call: TRBV7-2; d_call: TRBD2; cdr3_aa: CASSISGTGSYEQYF; cdr3_nt: TGTGCCAGCAGCATTAGCGGGACCGGCTCCTACGAGCAGTACTTC
j_call: TRBJ1-1; clone_size: .; v_call: TRBV28; d_call: .; cdr3_aa: CASSSLPGANTEAFF; cdr3_nt: TGTGCCAGCAGTTCTCTCCCAGGGGCGAACACTGAAGCTTTCTTT
j_call: TRBJ2-7; clone_size: .; v_call: TRBV9; d_call: .; cdr3_aa: CASSVGSAGLPYEQYF; cdr3_nt: TGTGCCAGCAGCGTCGGCTCCGCGGGGCTACCCTACGAGCAGTACTTC
j_call: TRBJ2-5; clone_size: .; v_call: TRBV6-1; d_call: .; cdr3_aa: CASSLGGEETQYF; cdr3_nt: TGTGCCAGCAGTTTGGGGGGAGAAGAGACCCAGTACTTC
j_call: TRBJ2-7; clone_size: .; v_call: TRBV20-1; d_call: .; cdr3_aa: CSAGSYEQYF; cdr3_nt: TGCAGTGCCGGGAGCTACGAGCAGTACTTC
j_call: TRBJ1-5; clone_size: once; v_call: TRBV28; d_call: .; cdr3_aa: CASSLMQAGNQPQHF; cdr3_nt: TGTGCCAGCAGTTTGATGCAGGCAGGCAATCAGCCCCAGCATTTT
j_call: TRBJ2-7; clone_size: .; v_call: TRBV10-3; d_call: .; cdr3_aa: CAITPTSTHEQYF; cdr3_nt: TGTGCCATCACCCCGACTAGTACCCACGAGCAGTACTTC
j_call: TRBJ2-1; clone_size: .; v_call: TRBV5-1; d_call: TRBD2; cdr3_aa: CASSPVAGGYNEQFF; cdr3_nt: TGCGCCAGCAGCCCAGTAGCGGGAGGGTACAATGAGCAGTTCTTC
j_call: TRBJ1-5; clone_size: few; v_call: TRBV19; d_call: TRBD1; cdr3_aa: CASSERTGGYQPQHF; cdr3_nt: TGTGCCAGTAGCGAAAGGACAGGGGGCTATCAGCCCCAGCATTTT
j_call: TRBJ1-1; clone_size: .; v_call: TRBV5-1; d_call: TRBD1; cdr3_aa: CASSTRLTGETEAFF; cdr3_nt: TGCGCCAGCAGCACTCGCCTTACAGGGGAAACTGAAGCTTTCTTT
j_call: TRBJ2-5; clone_size: once; v_call: TRBV18; d_call: .; cdr3_aa: CASSPEGETQYF; cdr3_nt: TGTGCCAGCTCACCGGAGGGCGAGACCCAGTACTTC
j_call: TRBJ1-4; clone_size: .; v_call: TRBV30; d_call: TRBD1; cdr3_aa: CAFRGLLTNEKLFF; cdr3_nt: TGTGCCTTCAGGGGGCTTTTGACTAATGAAAAACTGTTTTTT
j_call: TRBJ2-1; clone_size: .; v_call: TRBV7-2; d_call: .; cdr3_aa: CASSPLSSYNEQFF; cdr3_nt: TGTGCCAGCAGCCCTCTGAGCTCCTACAATGAGCAGTTCTTC
j_call: TRBJ2-2; clone_size: once; v_call: TRBV7-7; d_call: .; cdr3_aa: CASSSTGSNTGELFF; cdr3_nt: TGTGCCAGCAGCTCGACAGGATCGAACACCGGGGAGCTGTTTTTT
j_call: TRBJ1-5; clone_size: .; v_call: TRBV23-1; d_call: .; cdr3_aa: CASSQSPPLEPQHF; cdr3_nt: TGCGCCAGCAGTCAATCCCCTCCTTTAGAGCCCCAGCATTTT
j_call: TRBJ2-3; clone_size: .; v_call: TRBV25-1; d_call: TRBD2; cdr3_aa: CASSELAGSTDTQYF; cdr3_nt: TGTGCCAGCAGTGAACTAGCGGGCAGCACAGATACGCAGTATTTT
j_call: TRBJ2-2; clone_size: .; v_call: TRBV28; d_call: .; cdr3_aa: CASSGVDTGELFF; cdr3_nt: TGTGCCAGCAGTGGAGTGGACACCGGGGAGCTGTTTTTT
j_call: TRBJ2-5; clone_size: .; v_call: TRBV11-2; d_call: .; cdr3_aa: CASSSSRGETQYF; cdr3_nt: TGTGCCAGCAGCTCCTCCCGAGGGGAGACCCAGTACTTC
j_call: TRBJ1-1; clone_size: .; v_call: TRBV5-1; d_call: .; cdr3_aa: CASSFTGPPTEAFF; cdr3_nt: TGCGCCAGCAGCTTCACAGGGCCACCTACTGAAGCTTTCTTT
j_call: TRBJ2-1; clone_size: .; v_call: TRBV5-1; d_call: .; cdr3_aa: CASSLAGVVNEQFF; cdr3_nt: TGCGCCAGCAGCCTGGCTGGTGTGGTCAATGAGCAGTTCTTC
j_call: TRBJ2-3; clone_size: once; v_call: TRBV10-2; d_call: TRBD2; cdr3_aa: CASSSGTSSRTDTQYF; cdr3_nt: TGCGCTAGCAGCTCCGGGACTAGCAGTAGGACAGATACGCAGTATTTT
j_call: TRBJ2-5; clone_size: .; v_call: TRBV7-9; d_call: TRBD2; cdr3_aa: CASSSGASGSPFETQYF; cdr3_nt: TGTGCCAGCAGCTCAGGGGCTAGCGGGAGTCCGTTTGAGACCCAGTACTTC
j_call: TRBJ1-3; clone_size: .; v_call: TRBV7-9; d_call: .; cdr3_aa: CASSGSGPGNTIYF; cdr3_nt: TGTGCCAGCAGCGGCTCGGGACCTGGAAACACCATATATTTT
j_call: TRBJ1-2; clone_size: .; v_call: TRBV18; d_call: .; cdr3_aa: CASSPAYGYGYTF; cdr3_nt: TGTGCCAGCTCACCCGCGTACGGCTATGGCTACACCTTC
j_call: TRBJ1-1; clone_size: .; v_call: TRBV7-3; d_call: .; cdr3_aa: CASSPGAISLAFF; cdr3_nt: TGTGCCAGCAGCCCCGGGGCGATAAGTCTAGCTTTCTTT
j_call: TRBJ2-3; clone_size: .; v_call: TRBV7-2; d_call: TRBD2; cdr3_aa: CASSLVGTSGSPDTQYF; cdr3_nt: TGTGCCAGCAGCTTAGTCGGGACTAGCGGGAGCCCAGATACGCAGTATTTT
j_call: TRBJ1-4; clone_size: .; v_call: TRBV6-1; d_call: TRBD1; cdr3_aa: CASSEDRGGRVRNEKLFF; cdr3_nt: TGTGCCAGCAGTGAAGACAGGGGTGGCCGTGTAAGGAATGAAAAACTGTTTTTT
j_call: TRBJ1-3; clone_size: few; v_call: TRBV27; d_call: .; cdr3_aa: CASSFRAVGSGNTIYF; cdr3_nt: TGTGCCAGCAGTTTTCGGGCAGTAGGCTCTGGAAACACCATATATTTT
j_call: TRBJ2-1; clone_size: .; v_call: TRBV9; d_call: TRBD2; cdr3_aa: CASSVRWLAGAQEQFF; cdr3_nt: TGTGCCAGCAGCGTAAGGTGGCTAGCGGGTGCCCAGGAGCAGTTCTTC
j_call: TRBJ1-2; clone_size: once; v_call: TRBV6-1; d_call: .; cdr3_aa: CATVIQGLYGYTF; cdr3_nt: TGTGCCACCGTAATACAGGGCCTGTATGGCTACACCTTC
j_call: TRBJ1-3; clone_size: .; v_call: TRBV15; d_call: .; cdr3_aa: CATSRDGGELSGNTIYF; cdr3_nt: TGTGCCACCAGCAGAGATGGGGGGGAATTGTCTGGAAACACCATATATTTT